The clone carrying this T cell receptor (beta chain) has ten or more counts. These data belong to a study of T-cell reconstitution after alpha-beta-depleted transplantation in children. Unique molecular identifiers featured in how the TCRbeta library was prepared. TCRdb ran MiXCR on the PCR reads and lists one entry per CDR3 protein. This repertoire shows a few hundred thousand distinct CDR3 sequences, around a tenth found once; its top ten account for 2% to 3%. Trimming took off 0 bases at V and 9 bases at J, with 9 bases between the two ends. This CDR3 comprises 14 residues. Germline V gives CDR1 SGHTA, CDR2 FQGNSA.

This clonotype was obtained from a human donor who donated a stem cell graft to a child with acute lymphoblastic leukemia. The sample was PBMCs from the stem cell graft donor, taken from the stem cell graft. The chain links TRBV7-2 to TRBJ1-6, with D possibly matching TRBD1 (6 bases). This CDR3 reads CASSLAAGVSPLHF. As DNA, the CDR3 is TGTGCCAGCAGCTTAGCCGCAGGGGTTTCACCCCTCCACTTT.